This paragraph reports one T cell receptor beta chain. Each donor gave ten milliliters of peripheral blood. Per sample, a minimum of 6.5 million PBMCs were isolated. Germline V CDR1 and CDR2: SQVTM, ANQGSEA. The J segment lost 6 bases and the V segment lost 3 bases, leaving 6 bases of the junction unmatched. This CDR3 comprises 15 residues. This specimen comes from a study of blood T cells in healthy people across ages. Across the whole study: Capture via template switching afforded approximately one barcoded beta molecule per two T cells.

Primed by a sample-barcoded 5' primer and a J-beta primer mix, a second PCR proceeded for roughly 7 to 11 cycles. Tags on each cDNA molecule came from a template-switch adaptor with 12 random nucleotides. TCRdb reprocessed the 5' RACE reads with MiXCR, giving one entry per CDR3 protein. The table lists 1.5 million to 2 million distinct CDR3 sequences, around half of them singletons. The gene calls are TRBV29-1 and TRBJ2-4; 12 bases line up with TRBD1. What was sequenced was blood. This receptor was obtained from a woman in her forties in good health. Here the CDR3 DNA reads TGCAGCGTTGATGGGGACAGGGGGCCGGGAAACATTCAGTACTTC. This encodes CSVDGDRGPGNIQYF.